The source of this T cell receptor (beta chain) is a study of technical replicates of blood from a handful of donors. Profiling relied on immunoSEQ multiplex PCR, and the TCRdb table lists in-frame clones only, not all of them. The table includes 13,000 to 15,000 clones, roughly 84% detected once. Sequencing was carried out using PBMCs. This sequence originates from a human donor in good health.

CDR3 bases: TGTGCCAGCTCACCATCGTTTATAGGACACCCGTTCTTC. Translated: CASSPSFIGHPFF. The V call is TRBV18, the J call TRBJ2-1, with TRBD1 as a possible D gene (5 bases). The CDR3 length is 13 residues. Germline V lookup: CDR1 KGHSH, CDR2 LQKENI. The V gene lost 2 bases and the J gene lost 15 bases, with 17 bases spanning the gap.